Listed below are T cell receptor beta chains from one sample, sequenced in a study of blood T cell repertoires in COVID-19. This table comes from immunoSEQ multiplex PCR, and its TCRdb copy is limited to in-frame clones, with some not included. The sample contains about 250,000 clones, about nine tenths of which appear only once. The sample taken for sequencing was PBMCs or T cells enriched from blood (not recorded which). The source of these receptors is a man aged 35 to 55 who had recovered from COVID-19. Both conserved end residues are part of each CDR3. The D gene is left open where the match is weak. Size is stated for part of the rows, as once, few or many counts, or as a class when the clone is expanded.

d_call	clone_size	j_call	v_call	cdr3_aa	cdr3_nt
TRBD2	few	TRBJ2-3	TRBV7-2	CASSFRPAGGHLSTDTQYF	TGTGCCAGCAGCTTCAGGCCAGCGGGGGGGCACCTTAGCACAGATACGCAGTATTTT
TRBD2	NA	TRBJ2-3	TRBV30	CAWSTGLAGGAGTDTQYF	TGTGCCTGGAGTACGGGACTAGCGGGAGGAGCGGGCACAGATACGCAGTATTTT
TRBD2	NA	TRBJ2-5	TRBV15	CAIGGGRRETQYF	TGTGCCATCGGCGGGGGGCGCAGAGAGACCCAGTACTTC
NA	NA	TRBJ1-5	TRBV21-1	CARRGVNQPQHF	TGTGCTCGACGGGGGGTTAATCAGCCCCAGCATTTT
TRBD1	NA	TRBJ2-3	TRBV12-5	CASGLVPMGGQGRDTQYF	TGTGCTAGTGGTTTGGTCCCGATGGGAGGACAGGGAAGAGATACGCAGTATTTT
TRBD2	NA	TRBJ2-2	TRBV7-2	CASSPRTSHTGELFF	TGTGCCAGCAGCCCCCGGACTAGCCACACCGGGGAGCTGTTTTTT
TRBD2	NA	TRBJ2-7	TRBV11-2	CASSSGLAGLYEQYF	TGTGCCAGCAGCTCTGGACTAGCGGGTCTCTACGAGCAGTACTTC
TRBD1	NA	TRBJ1-1	TRBV29-1	CSVESGGGEAFF	TGCAGCGTTGAGTCAGGGGGAGGTGAAGCTTTCTTT
TRBD2	NA	TRBJ2-3	TRBV5-8	CASSGGTSGITDTQYF	TGTGCCAGCAGCGGGGGGACTAGCGGGATCACAGATACGCAGTATTTT
TRBD2	once	TRBJ2-3	TRBV30	CAWSPSRGGGLGDTQYF	TGTGCCTGGAGTCCCAGTCGGGGCGGGGGGCTGGGAGATACGCAGTATTTT
TRBD2	NA	TRBJ2-3	TRBV7-2	CASSLSSGRRTDTQYF	TGTGCCAGCAGCTTAAGTAGCGGGAGACGCACAGATACGCAGTATTTT
NA	NA	TRBJ1-3	TRBV4-1	CASSQDRGPGNTIYF	TGCGCCAGCAGCCAAGACAGGGGACCTGGAAACACCATATATTTT
TRBD2	NA	TRBJ2-3	TRBV19	CASSIGSAGGADTQYF	TGTGCCAGTAGTATAGGATCCGCGGGAGGGGCAGATACGCAGTATTTT
NA	few	TRBJ2-5	TRBV2	CASNKYEGSETQYF	TGTGCCAGCAATAAATATGAGGGTAGTGAGACCCAGTACTTC
NA	NA	TRBJ2-2	TRBV3-1/TRBV3-2	CASSRDFNTGELFF	TGTGCCAGCAGCCGGGACTTCAACACCGGGGAGCTGTTTTTT
NA	NA	TRBJ1-6	TRBV30	CAYRDSYNSPLHF	TGTGCCTACAGGGATTCCTATAATTCACCCCTCCACTTT
NA	NA	TRBJ1-2	TRBV29-1	CSVEDPLQRGGGYTF	TGCAGCGTTGAAGACCCCCTCCAGAGGGGAGGAGGCTACACCTTC
TRBD1	many	TRBJ1-1	TRBV19	CASSTDRGVEAFF	TGTGCCAGTAGTACGGACAGGGGGGTTGAAGCTTTCTTT
NA	NA	TRBJ2-7	TRBV5-1	CASSLAPTYEQYF	TGCGCCAGCAGCTTGGCCCCTACCTACGAGCAGTACTTC
NA	NA	TRBJ1-4	TRBV19	CATADGTTTNEKLFF	TGTGCCACGGCCGACGGAACTACAACTAATGAAAAACTGTTTTTT
NA	NA	TRBJ2-7	TRBV21-1	CASSTPRSGTESSYEQYF	TGTGCCAGCAGCACCCCTCGCTCCGGGACAGAAAGCTCCTACGAGCAGTACTTC
TRBD2	NA	TRBJ2-3	TRBV28	CASSYSGRRGDTQYF	TGTGCCAGCAGTTATAGCGGGAGGCGGGGAGATACGCAGTATTTT
NA	NA	TRBJ1-2	TRBV3-1/TRBV3-2	CASSQGTFIFYGYTF	TGTGCCAGCAGCCAAGGAACTTTTATCTTCTATGGCTACACCTTC
TRBD1	once	TRBJ2-7	TRBV6-5	CASSSDRDEQYF	TGTGCCAGCAGTTCGGACAGGGACGAGCAGTACTTC
NA	NA	TRBJ2-3	TRBV6-2/TRBV6-3	CASSAAGTTDTQYF	TGTGCCAGCAGTGCCGCCGGGACAACAGATACGCAGTATTTT
TRBD2	NA	TRBJ2-5	TRBV9	CASSPWTSGGRETQYF	TGTGCCAGCAGCCCATGGACTAGCGGGGGGAGGGAGACCCAGTACTTC
TRBD1	many	TRBJ2-2	TRBV4-2	CASSQGTGASTGELFF	TGTGCCAGCAGCCAAGGGACAGGGGCGTCCACCGGGGAGCTGTTTTTT
NA	many	TRBJ2-5	TRBV6-5	CASSYDAGLETQYF	TGTGCCAGCAGTTACGATGCGGGTCTTGAGACCCAGTACTTC
TRBD1	many	TRBJ2-7	TRBV18	CASSPPGQGRLEQYF	TGTGCCAGCTCACCCCCGGGACAGGGGAGACTCGAGCAGTACTTC
NA	NA	TRBJ2-1	TRBV4-1	CASSFLAVSYNEQFF	TGCGCCAGCAGCTTTCTGGCGGTCTCCTACAATGAGCAGTTCTTC
TRBD2	NA	TRBJ2-1	TRBV6-4	CASSDSGEGPSSYNEQFF	TGTGCCAGCAGTGACTCCGGGGAGGGTCCCAGCTCCTACAATGAGCAGTTCTTC
TRBD1	NA	TRBJ2-7	TRBV5-5	CASSFTQQGTEQYF	TGTGCCAGCAGCTTCACACAACAGGGGACAGAGCAGTACTTC
TRBD2	NA	TRBJ2-7	TRBV7-2	CASSLDIAGGIYEQYF	TGTGCCAGCAGCTTAGATATAGCGGGAGGGATCTACGAGCAGTACTTC
NA	NA	TRBJ2-5	TRBV18	CASSPRNGQQTQYF	TGTGCCAGCTCACCACGGAACGGACAGCAGACCCAGTACTTC
NA	NA	TRBJ1-1	TRBV4-1	CASSQDPRGNTEAFF	TGCGCCAGCAGCCAAGATCCCAGGGGGAACACTGAAGCTTTCTTT
NA	NA	TRBJ2-7	TRBV24-1	CATSDLPDSPYEQYF	TGTGCCACCAGTGATTTGCCGGACAGCCCCTACGAGCAGTACTTC
NA	once	TRBJ1-5	TRBV19	CASSMGALAIQPQHF	TGTGCCAGTAGTATGGGAGCCCTGGCAATTCAGCCCCAGCATTTT
TRBD2	NA	TRBJ2-3	TRBV27	CASSFQRGVGSTDTQYF	TGTGCCAGCAGTTTCCAGCGGGGGGTCGGAAGCACAGATACGCAGTATTTT
TRBD1	once	TRBJ2-2	TRBV7-2	CASIMRQGDTGELFF	TGTGCCAGCATCATGAGACAGGGAGACACCGGGGAGCTGTTTTTT
NA	NA	TRBJ1-6	TRBV30	CAWSEDSPRLHF	TGTGCCTGGAGTGAGGACAGCCCACGTCTCCACTTT
NA	NA	TRBJ2-5	TRBV2	CVGAVQETQYF	TGTGTGGGGGCAGTCCAAGAGACCCAGTACTTC
NA	NA	TRBJ1-4	TRBV7-9	CASSFQGLAEKLFF	TGTGCCAGCAGCTTTCAGGGGTTAGCTGAAAAACTGTTTTTT
NA	NA	TRBJ1-6	TRBV27	CASSFQTIPGQGPLHF	TGTGCCAGCAGTTTCCAGACGATACCGGGACAAGGACCCCTCCACTTT
TRBD1	NA	TRBJ2-1	TRBV28	CASIGRGPHYNEQFF	TGTGCCAGCATCGGAAGGGGGCCCCATTACAATGAGCAGTTCTTC
TRBD1	NA	TRBJ1-5	TRBV19	CASSMGTAPGQPQHF	TGTGCCAGTAGTATGGGGACAGCCCCGGGACAGCCCCAGCATTTT
TRBD1	once	TRBJ2-1	TRBV27	CASSLSVQTGQGTNEQFF	TGTGCCAGCAGTTTATCGGTTCAGACAGGACAGGGCACGAATGAGCAGTTCTTC
TRBD1	NA	TRBJ1-5	TRBV24-1	CATSDASGTGEQPQHF	TGTGCCACCAGTGATGCATCCGGGACAGGGGAACAGCCCCAGCATTTT
TRBD1	few	TRBJ2-3	TRBV30	CAWSPFTGTGPSSTDTQYF	TGTGCCTGGAGTCCTTTTACCGGGACAGGGCCCTCTAGCACAGATACGCAGTATTTT
NA	NA	TRBJ2-1	TRBV5-1	CASSLGGYNEQFF	TGCGCCAGCAGCTTGGGAGGGTACAATGAGCAGTTCTTC
NA	NA	TRBJ1-2	TRBV7-2	CASSPRRTYGYTF	TGTGCCAGCAGCCCCCGCAGAACCTATGGCTACACCTTC
TRBD1	once	TRBJ2-6	TRBV29-1	CSVEEWGETGFKSGANVLTF	TGCAGCGTTGAAGAATGGGGTGAGACAGGGTTTAAATCTGGGGCCAACGTCCTGACTTTC
NA	few	TRBJ1-2	TRBV30	CAWRTGFLGNYGYTF	TGTGCCTGGAGAACAGGATTTTTAGGAAACTATGGCTACACCTTC
TRBD1	NA	TRBJ2-7	TRBV5-5	CASSLRDRGEQYF	TGTGCCAGCAGCTTGCGGGACAGGGGCGAGCAGTACTTC
TRBD1	once	TRBJ1-6	TRBV7-9	CASSPGTGEHSPLHF	TGTGCCAGCAGCCCCGGGACAGGGGAACATTCACCCCTCCACTTT
NA	few	TRBJ1-2	TRBV9	CASSDGGEPGYTF	TGTGCCAGCAGCGATGGGGGGGAACCTGGCTACACCTTC
NA	NA	TRBJ1-1	TRBV25-1	CASRQGSEAFF	TGTGCCAGCAGGCAGGGTTCTGAAGCTTTCTTT
TRBD2	NA	TRBJ2-3	TRBV30	CAWSLLAGDADTQYF	TGTGCCTGGAGTCTCCTAGCGGGGGACGCAGATACGCAGTATTTT
TRBD2	NA	TRBJ2-1	TRBV28	CASSQEAGVTYNEQFF	TGTGCCAGCAGTCAAGAAGCGGGAGTCACCTACAATGAGCAGTTCTTC
TRBD2	NA	TRBJ2-5	TRBV5-4	CASSLILAGARETQYF	TGTGCCAGCAGCTTGATTCTAGCGGGGGCTCGGGAGACCCAGTACTTC
NA	NA	TRBJ1-1	TRBV2	CASSSLGRVTEAFF	TGTGCCAGCAGTTCCCTAGGGAGGGTCACTGAAGCTTTCTTT